This T cell receptor beta chain came from a study of cytomegalovirus exposure and HLA in healthy donors. Background on the study: For the 300 to 400 genotyped donors, roughly 81% fell within the Caucasian-associated ancestry cluster.

This CDR3 has 16 residues. V gave up 2 bases and J gave up 2 bases, with 13 bases separating them. Germline V lookup: CDR1 SGHTA, CDR2 FQGTGA. PCR involved 60 Vbeta and 13 Jbeta primers. Produced via immunoSEQ multiplex PCR; TCRdb's table is partial and in-frame only. The sample table includes around 150,000 clones. The clonotype comes from a woman aged 60-75 years in good health and CMV-seronegative. The sequenced material came from PBMCs. The chain employs TRBV7-3 and TRBJ1-3; no clear D gene. CDR3 coding DNA: TGTGCCAGCAGCTTAGGGTTCGGGGTTGCTGGAAACACCATATATTTT. Translated, it gives CASSLGFGVAGNTIYF.